These 9 T cell receptor beta chains were all obtained from the same sample, sequenced in a study of blood T cells in healthy people across ages. The second PCR ran roughly 6 to 11 cycles with a sample-barcoded 5' primer and J-beta primers. Each CDR3 protein is one row after TCRdb ran MiXCR on the 5' RACE reads. The table shows around 780,000 distinct CDR3 sequences, with around 25% occurring only once. The data also belong to a second study, concerning T cells of mothers and their children.

Sequencing was performed on blood. The receptors come from a boy aged 10-17 years in good health.

This clonotype was detected a few times. The chain has TRBV10-2 and TRBJ2-1; 10 nucleotides agree with TRBD2. The J call is in doubt because the DNA end fits TRBJ2-7 better. The germline V gene encodes CDR1 WSHSY and CDR2 SAAADI. The CDR3 is 15 residues long. The CDR3 region is CASRGSSGGGYEQYF. CDR3 sequence (DNA): TGCGCCAGCAGGGGATCGAGCGGGGGGGGTTACGAGCAGTACTTC.

This clonotype has only a few counts. The rearrangement uses TRBV7-2 and TRBJ2-1, with D possibly matching TRBD2 (5 bases). The J call may be wrong; the DNA end is better matched by TRBJ2-5. Germline V gene data show CDR1 as SGHTA and CDR2 as FQGNSA. CDR3 length equals 16 residues. Written as DNA, the CDR3 is TGTGCCAGCAGCTTAGACTGGCGGGTATTCCAAGAGACCCAGTACTTC. This codes for CASSLDWRVFQETQYF.

This chain connects TRBV6-1 to TRBJ2-6; the match to TRBD1 covers 7 bases. The germline V gene has CDR1 MNHNS and CDR2 SASEGT. The trim removed 6 bases at V and 0 bases at J, leaving 11 bases unmatched. The CDR3 consists of 18 residues. The CDR3: CASRREDRFLSGANVLTF. In nucleotides, the CDR3 is TGTGCCAGCAGAAGAGAGGACAGGTTCCTCTCTGGGGCCAACGTCCTGACTTTC.

This clonotype came up a few times. CDR3 sequence reads: CASSRSTGGSETQYF. As DNA, the CDR3 is TGCGCCAGCAGCAGATCGACAGGGGGCTCGGAGACCCAGTACTTC. The V call is TRBV5-1, the J call TRBJ2-5; 10 bases map to TRBD1. The CDR3 contains 15 residues. The V gene's germline CDR1 is SGHRS and CDR2 YFSETQ. With V trimmed by 4 bases and J by 5 bases, 8 bases remained unmatched.

This clonotype was seen a single time. The CDR3 sequence is CASTGQINQPQHF. The CDR3 DNA reads TGTGCCAGCACCGGACAGATTAATCAGCCCCAGCATTTT. The J gene is TRBJ1-5, the V gene TRBV12-3 or TRBV12-4, with D perhaps matching TRBD1 (6 bases). The CDR3 consists of 13 residues. The germline V and J ends were trimmed by 7 bases and 4 bases, with 11 bases remaining between them.

This rearrangement joins TRBV11-2 to TRBJ2-7, with 7 bases identical to TRBD2. V shed 5 bases, J shed 2 bases, and the junction held 9 bases outside the gene matches. Germline CDR1 and CDR2: SGHAT and FQNNGV. This CDR3 region has 15 residues. Here the CDR3 reads CASSRGAGVTYEQYF. The DNA of the CDR3 is TGTGCCAGCAGCCGTGGGGCGGGGGTTACCTACGAGCAGTACTTC.

CDR3 DNA sequence: TGCAGTGCTAGGAAGAGTGGCCCTACCGCTGAAGCTTTCTTT. Amino acids: CSARKSGPTAEAFF. V usage is TRBV20-1 and J usage is TRBJ1-1; no definite D call. The CDR3 has 14 residues. Deletions cut 3 bases from V and 6 bases from J, with 17 bases between. Germline V CDR1 and CDR2: DFQATT, SNEGSKA (reference sequence).

V usage is TRBV9 and J usage is TRBJ1-1; tentative D call: TRBD1 (5 bases). The CDR3 covers 14 residues. CDR1 SGDLS and CDR2 YYNGEE come from the germline V gene. V was cut by 3 bases and J by 5 bases, with 14 bases left in between. The CDR3 region is CASSGMEGFTEAFF. Written as DNA, the CDR3 is TGTGCCAGCAGCGGAATGGAGGGGTTTACTGAAGCTTTCTTT.

There are a few counts of this clonotype. The chain combines TRBV5-1 with TRBJ2-1; 8 nucleotides match TRBD2. V lost 4 bases to trimming and J lost 3 bases; unmatched junction nucleotides: 6. Germline CDR1 reads SGHRS; CDR2 reads YFSETQ. CDR3 length equals 15 residues. CDR3: CASSLRGGLYNEQFF. Here the CDR3 DNA reads TGCGCCAGCAGCCTCCGGGGGGGCCTCTACAATGAGCAGTTCTTC.